The T cell receptor beta chain under discussion was sequenced for a study of T cell responses to AZD1222 COVID-19 vaccine. Findings and caveats of the study: There were repertoire samples only from the period after the peak T cell response. Possibly, clonal diversity was underestimated; donors were largely white British and included more females. Regions 160-218 and 743-854 held dominance among vaccine-associated CD4 TCRs, which spanned spike. Two AZD1222 doses significantly raised spike-specific TCR breadth and depth over controls.

Profiling relied on immunoSEQ multiplex PCR, and the TCRdb table lists in-frame clones only, not all of them. The sample shows about 130,000 clones, 85% of them seen only once. The CDR3 runs 14 residues. The germline V and J ends were trimmed by 5 bases and 0 bases, with 10 bases remaining between them. Germline lookup yields CDR1 LNHDA and CDR2 SQIVND (reference sequence). Comment on this clone: No antigen is known for it.

The V call is TRBV19, the J call TRBJ1-1; D is uncertain. The sample was peripheral blood, taken 28 days after the second dose of the MenACWY control vaccine. The sequence was obtained from an adult who received the MenACWY meningococcal vaccine as a control. The CDR3 loop is CASSLERMNTEAFF. The CDR3 DNA follows: TGTGCCAGTAGTTTGGAGAGGATGAACACTGAAGCTTTCTTT. The variable domain in full, completed from reference TRBV19 and TRBJ1-1, reads DGGITQSPKYLFRKEGQNVTLSCEQNLNHDAMYWYRQDPGQGLRLIYYSQIVNDFQKGDIAEGYSVSREKKESFPLTVTSAQKNPTAFYLCASSLERMNTEAFFGQGTRLTVV.